One sample yielded the 10 T cell receptor beta chains listed below, sequenced in a study of blood T cell repertoires in COVID-19. The data were produced by immunoSEQ multiplex PCR, yet TCRdb's version contains in-frame clones alone and is incomplete. The sample includes some 72,000 clones, about 87% of them seen just once. The sample taken for sequencing was peripheral blood. Every receptor here comes from a man aged 50-59 years with active COVID-19.

This clone has only one observation. The chain's CDR3 is CASNRQGTAEAFF. CDR3 nucleotide sequence: TGTGCCAGCAACCGACAGGGGACGGCTGAAGCTTTCTTT. The rearrangement uses TRBV5-4 and TRBJ1-1; 8 positions agree with TRBD1. V lost 6 bases to trimming and J lost 6 bases; unmatched junction nucleotides: 7. Germline loops: CDR1 SGHNT, CDR2 YYREEE (reference sequence). The CDR3 spans 13 residues.

The rearrangement links TRBV27 to TRBJ1-4, with 9 positions matching TRBD1. CDR3 size: 15 residues. Germline values: CDR1 MNHEY, CDR2 SMNVEV (reference sequence). V shed 6 bases, J shed 7 bases, and the junction held 9 bases outside the gene matches. The CDR3 is CASRKNRDRAEKLFF. The DNA of the CDR3 is TGTGCCAGCAGGAAAAACCGGGACAGGGCTGAAAAACTGTTTTTT. The full variable domain, rest sourced from reference TRBV27 and TRBJ1-4, is EAQVTQNPRYLITVTGKKLTVTCSQNMNHEYMSWYRQDPGLGLRQIYYSMNVEVTDKGDVPEGYKVSRKEKRNFPLILESPSPNQTSLYFCASRKNRDRAEKLFFGSGTQLSVL.

The CDR3 DNA reads TGTGCCAGCATTCTGAGCGGGGGCTCCTACAATGAGCAGTTCTTC. Encoded protein: CASILSGGSYNEQFF. This rearrangement joins TRBV6-5 to TRBJ2-1, with TRBD2 matching over 8 bases. V shed 7 bases and J 0 bases; nucleotides not matched to a gene: 5. The length of the CDR3 is 15 residues. Germline V gene lookup returns CDR1 MNHEY and CDR2 SVGAGI.

This chain links TRBV2 with TRBJ2-6; 7 bases align to TRBD1. This CDR3 has 19 residues. Trimming removed 6 bases from V and 4 bases from J; junction bases left unmatched: 18. CDR1 is SNHLY and CDR2 is FYNNEI in the germline V gene. CDR3 bases: TGTGCCAGCAGGGACCCGACAGGGCCTCTTATGGGAGGGGCCAACGTCCTGACTTTC. It encodes CASRDPTGPLMGGANVLTF.

J is TRBJ2-1 and V is TRBV10-1; 14 nucleotides align to TRBD2. V was pared by 6 bases and J by 9 bases, with 7 bases of the junction left unmatched. From germline, CDR1 is WNHNN and CDR2 SYGVQD (reference sequence). The CDR3 covers 15 residues. The DNA for the CDR3 is TGCGCCAGCAGCGATGGGACTAGCGGGAGTTCTGAGCAGTTCTTC. It encodes CASSDGTSGSSEQFF.

This clone was counted once. The chain has TRBV2 and TRBJ1-1; no reliable D call. V was trimmed by 1 base and J by 0 bases, leaving 3 bases between them. Per the germline V gene, CDR1 is SNHLY and CDR2 is FYNNEI. The CDR3 runs to 13 residues. CDR3 region: CASSEVMNTEAFF. The CDR3 region has the DNA TGTGCCAGCAGTGAAGTAATGAACACTGAAGCTTTCTTT. Supplemented by reference TRBV2 and TRBJ1-1, the full variable domain reads EPEVTQTPSHQVTQMGQEVILRCVPISNHLYFYWYRQILGQKVEFLVSFYNNEISEKSEIFDDQFSVERPDGSNFTLKIRSTKLEDSAMYFCASSEVMNTEAFFGQGTRLTVV.

The chain links TRBV27 to TRBJ2-2; weak D call: TRBD2 (5 bases). V was cut by 5 bases and J by 7 bases, with 11 bases left in between. The CDR3 is made up of 13 amino acids. CDR1 is MNHEY, CDR2 SMNVEV, per germline (reference sequence). Here the CDR3 reads CASSRRAGGELFF. CDR3 nucleotide sequence: TGTGCCAGCAGTCGCCGGGCGGGCGGGGAGCTGTTTTTT.

The chain carries TRBV2 and TRBJ2-7; perhaps TRBD1 as D (5 bases). The CDR3 is 14 amino acids. V gave up 2 bases and J gave up 1 base, with 9 bases separating them. Germline loops: CDR1 SNHLY, CDR2 FYNNEI. CDR3 nucleotides: TGTGCCAGCAGTGAACCACCAGGGTCCTACGAGCAGTACTTC. As protein: CASSEPPGSYEQYF.

This clone was observed a single time. V gene TRBV30 combines with J gene TRBJ1-3; 7 bases match TRBD1. CDR3 size: 15 residues. The junction had 7 bases not matched to a gene; V was cut back by 3 bases and J by 2 bases. Germline values: CDR1 GTSNPN, CDR2 SVGIG (reference sequence). The CDR3 loop reads CAWRLGGTAGNTIYF. CDR3 sequence (DNA): TGTGCCTGGAGGCTAGGGGGGACAGCTGGAAACACCATATATTTT.

V is TRBV15 and J is TRBJ1-1, with D perhaps TRBD1 (5 bases). V was pared by 1 base and J by 5 bases, with 11 bases between. Germline assignment: CDR1 LNHNV and CDR2 YYDKDF (reference sequence). This CDR3 has 14 residues. The CDR3 protein is CATSRVGPGTEAFF. In nucleotides, the CDR3 is TGTGCCACCAGCAGAGTGGGGCCAGGGACTGAAGCTTTCTTT.